Each of the 4 T cell receptor beta chains below was sequenced from the same sample in a study of blood T cell repertoires in COVID-19. Clones were sequenced by immunoSEQ multiplex PCR, and TCRdb holds only the in-frame ones, with some missing. The sample contains hundreds of thousands of clones, around 83% of which appear only once. Sequencing used PBMCs or T cells enriched from blood (not recorded which). The receptors originated from a man in his forties or fifties who had been exposed to COVID-19.

The CDR3 spells CASSLARANTGELFF. CDR3 coding DNA: TGTGCCAGCAGCTTAGCCCGCGCAAACACCGGGGAGCTGTTTTTT. This rearrangement joins TRBV11-3 to TRBJ2-2; D unresolved. From germline, CDR1 is SGHNT and CDR2 YENEEA. Trimming left V 1 base short and J 2 bases short, with 8 bases between. The CDR3 is 15 amino acids.

The rearrangement uses TRBV19 and TRBJ1-3; D gene ambiguous. The CDR3 has 13 amino acids. Germline V gives CDR1 LNHDA, CDR2 SQIVND (reference sequence). V was clipped by 10 bases and J by 4 bases, with 14 bases between them. CDR3 in DNA: TGTGCCAATAGAGCGGTTTGGGGAAACACCATATATTTT. It codes for CANRAVWGNTIYF.

The V and J genes are TRBV10-1 and TRBJ1-6; D not certain. The CDR3 loop spans 14 amino acids. Germline loops: CDR1 WNHNN, CDR2 SYGVQD (reference sequence). V shed 3 bases and J shed 8 bases, with 11 bases lying between them. The CDR3 here is CASSESGGYSPLHF. The CDR3 DNA sequence: TGCGCCAGCAGTGAATCGGGAGGCTATTCACCCCTCCACTTT.

The genes are TRBV21-1 and TRBJ1-2; no DNA check was done on the table's D call, TRBD1. TRBV21-1 is a listed pseudogene. The CDR3 spans 17 residues. The CDR3 here is CASSKIQGDNPFLRHTF. Written as DNA, the CDR3 is TGTGCCAGCAGCAAAATACAGGGGGACAATCCTTTCTTGCGTCACACCTTC.